This T cell receptor beta chain was observed in a study of OX40 agonist ivuxolimab in advanced cancers. The study, taken as a whole, reports: The mean number of expanded clones was higher in CD8+ T cells than in CD4+.

Notes on this clone: Its specificity is unknown.

Using immunoSEQ multiplex PCR, the repertoire was profiled, and TCRdb retains in-frame clones only, with some absent. This table has tens of thousands of clones, around 90% appearing once. The sequenced sample was CD4+ or CD8+ T cells sorted from blood, obtained in a trial of the OX40 agonist ivuxolimab. This TCR was sampled from an adult with an advanced solid tumor such as melanoma, head and neck, liver or kidney cancer.

The DNA of the CDR3 is TGCAGCGTTTTGGGCCAGCGCTTCACAGATACGCAGTATTTT. This codes for CSVLGQRFTDTQYF. The J gene is TRBJ2-3, the V gene TRBV29-1; no definite D call. This CDR3 is built from 14 residues. Per germline, CDR1 SQVTM and CDR2 ANQGSEA. Trimming stripped 5 bases from V and 2 bases from J, with 14 bases between.